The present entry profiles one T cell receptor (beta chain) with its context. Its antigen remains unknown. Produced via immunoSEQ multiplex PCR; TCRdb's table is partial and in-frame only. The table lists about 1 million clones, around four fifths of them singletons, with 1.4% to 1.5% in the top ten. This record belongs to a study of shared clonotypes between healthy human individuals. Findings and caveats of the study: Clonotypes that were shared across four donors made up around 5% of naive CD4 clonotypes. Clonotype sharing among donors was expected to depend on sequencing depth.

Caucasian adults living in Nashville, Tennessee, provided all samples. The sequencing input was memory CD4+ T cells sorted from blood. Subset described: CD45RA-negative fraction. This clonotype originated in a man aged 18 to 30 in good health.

The CDR3 bases are TGTGCCAGCAGCTTACAGGGGGCGGTTTCTGGAAACACCATATATTTT. Translating gives CASSLQGAVSGNTIYF. The rearrangement links TRBV7-3 to TRBJ1-3; 8 bases are a match to TRBD1. Germline V gene data show CDR1 as SGHTA and CDR2 as FQGTGA. The CDR3 consists of 16 residues. V gave up 2 bases and J gave up 1 base; unmatched junction bases: 4. Based on the CDR3 plus reference TRBV7-3 and TRBJ1-3, the full variable domain is GAGVSQTPSNKVTEKGKYVELRCDPISGHTALYWYRQSLGQGPEFLIYFQGTGAADDSGLPNDRFFAVRPEGSVSTLKIQRTERGDSAVYLCASSLQGAVSGNTIYFGEGSWLTVV.